Listed below are T cell receptor beta chains from one sample, sequenced in a study of CD8 T cells in Susac syndrome. Each CDR3 protein gets one entry after TCRdb re-called the immunoSEQ multiplex PCR reads with MiXCR. The sample lists over 80,000 distinct CDR3 sequences; 85% to 95% were seen once. Source material: CD8+ T cells from PBMCs. Receptors were obtained from a human donor with Susac syndrome. The CDR3 runs from the conserved cysteine through the conserved F or W. Each record gives: D gene, V gene, clone size, J gene, CDR3 DNA, CDR3 protein. A D gene is named only where the DNA matches it firmly. Rows may omit the clone size; those that give it use once, few, many or a size class.

D gene: TRBD1; V gene: TRBV25-1; clone size: NA; J gene: TRBJ1-3; CDR3 DNA: TGTGCCAGCCAGGGGGATGGGTCTGGAAACACCATATATTTT; CDR3 protein: CASQGDGSGNTIYF
D gene: NA; V gene: TRBV19; clone size: NA; J gene: TRBJ2-7; CDR3 DNA: TGTGCCAGTAGTACGTCTACCGAGCAGTACTTC; CDR3 protein: CASSTSTEQYF
D gene: NA; V gene: TRBV4-3; clone size: NA; J gene: TRBJ2-1; CDR3 DNA: TGCGCCAGCAGCCATGGGGGTTATGAGCAGTTCTTC; CDR3 protein: CASSHGGYEQFF
D gene: NA; V gene: TRBV18; clone size: NA; J gene: TRBJ2-5; CDR3 DNA: TGTGCCAGCTCGTCAAGGGTGGACGACCAAGAGACCCAGTACTTC; CDR3 protein: CASSSRVDDQETQYF
D gene: TRBD2; V gene: TRBV30; clone size: NA; J gene: TRBJ2-1; CDR3 DNA: TGTGCCTGGACAGCGGGGGACCCCGGGAACAATGAGCAGTTCTTC; CDR3 protein: CAWTAGDPGNNEQFF
D gene: NA; V gene: TRBV6-5; clone size: NA; J gene: TRBJ1-6; CDR3 DNA: TGTGCCAGCAGTATACAGGGATGGGGTAATTCACCCCTCCACTTT; CDR3 protein: CASSIQGWGNSPLHF
D gene: NA; V gene: TRBV7-9; clone size: NA; J gene: TRBJ1-4; CDR3 DNA: TGTGCCAGCAGCTTGGCGGCCGAAAAACTGTTTTTT; CDR3 protein: CASSLAAEKLFF
D gene: NA; V gene: TRBV6-2/TRBV6-3; clone size: NA; J gene: TRBJ2-1; CDR3 DNA: TGTGCCAGCAGTTCCGGCCGTATTCGGGATGAGCAGTTCTTC; CDR3 protein: CASSSGRIRDEQFF
D gene: TRBD2; V gene: TRBV7-9; clone size: NA; J gene: TRBJ2-1; CDR3 DNA: TGTGCCAGCAGCTTAGGTGCACTAGCGATGTACAATGAGCAGTTCTTC; CDR3 protein: CASSLGALAMYNEQFF
D gene: NA; V gene: TRBV25-1; clone size: NA; J gene: TRBJ2-7; CDR3 DNA: TGTGCCAGCAGTGAATATAGTCTAAACTACGAGCAGTACTTC; CDR3 protein: CASSEYSLNYEQYF
D gene: TRBD2; V gene: TRBV7-8; clone size: NA; J gene: TRBJ2-1; CDR3 DNA: TGTGCCAGCAGCTCCACTAGCGGGCCGTCCTACAATGAGCAGTTCTTC; CDR3 protein: CASSSTSGPSYNEQFF
D gene: TRBD2; V gene: TRBV12-3/TRBV12-4; clone size: once; J gene: TRBJ2-1; CDR3 DNA: TGTGCCAGCAGTTTGGCCGGACTAGCGGGAGGTATTGAGCAGTTCTTC; CDR3 protein: CASSLAGLAGGIEQFF
D gene: TRBD1; V gene: TRBV27; clone size: NA; J gene: TRBJ2-5; CDR3 DNA: TGTGCCATCGGACAGGGAGAGACCCAGTACTTC; CDR3 protein: CAIGQGETQYF
D gene: NA; V gene: TRBV14; clone size: once; J gene: TRBJ2-5; CDR3 DNA: TGTGCCAGCAGCCAAGCTCTCGGACAAGCTTTCCAAGAGACCCAGTACTTC; CDR3 protein: CASSQALGQAFQETQYF
D gene: NA; V gene: TRBV19; clone size: NA; J gene: TRBJ2-1; CDR3 DNA: TGTGCCAGTAGTATACCGACAGCATACTACAATGAGCAGTTCTTC; CDR3 protein: CASSIPTAYYNEQFF
D gene: NA; V gene: TRBV19; clone size: NA; J gene: TRBJ1-5; CDR3 DNA: TGTGCCAGTAGTCTAATGACAGCAAGCAATCAGCCCCAGCATTTT; CDR3 protein: CASSLMTASNQPQHF
D gene: NA; V gene: TRBV11-2; clone size: NA; J gene: TRBJ2-2; CDR3 DNA: TGTGCCAGCAGTTTTCGAGGGACATATAGCGCCGGGGAGCTGTTTTTT; CDR3 protein: CASSFRGTYSAGELFF
D gene: NA; V gene: TRBV4-2; clone size: NA; J gene: TRBJ1-4; CDR3 DNA: TGTGCCAGCAGCGAAGAACCAGGGGCAGAAATAGTTTTT; CDR3 protein: CASSEEPGAEIVF
D gene: NA; V gene: TRBV7-8; clone size: NA; J gene: TRBJ2-5; CDR3 DNA: TGTGCCAGCAGCTTAAGAACAGCCATTGGGCGGGAGACCCAGTACTTC; CDR3 protein: CASSLRTAIGRETQYF
D gene: NA; V gene: TRBV25-1; clone size: NA; J gene: TRBJ1-3; CDR3 DNA: TGTGCCTCCGGGAGGGGAAACACCATATATTTT; CDR3 protein: CASGRGNTIYF
D gene: TRBD1; V gene: TRBV2; clone size: NA; J gene: TRBJ2-7; CDR3 DNA: TGTGCCAGCATCGGGACAGGGACTTACGAGCAGTACTTC; CDR3 protein: CASIGTGTYEQYF
D gene: TRBD1; V gene: TRBV20-1; clone size: NA; J gene: TRBJ2-7; CDR3 DNA: TGCAGTGCTGAAAGTACCGGGACAGGGGGTAACGAGCAGTACTTC; CDR3 protein: CSAESTGTGGNEQYF
D gene: NA; V gene: TRBV5-1; clone size: NA; J gene: TRBJ2-7; CDR3 DNA: TGCGCCAGCACCCGGGACGTTAGCTCCTACGAGCAGTACTTC; CDR3 protein: CASTRDVSSYEQYF
D gene: TRBD1; V gene: TRBV30; clone size: NA; J gene: TRBJ2-3; CDR3 DNA: TGTGCCTGGAGTGTAGGGACAGGGGGCGGAGATACGCAGTATTTT; CDR3 protein: CAWSVGTGGGDTQYF
D gene: NA; V gene: TRBV7-6; clone size: medium-sized; J gene: TRBJ1-1; CDR3 DNA: TGTGCCAGCAGTCCTAATGACGGGAACACTGAAGCTTTCTTT; CDR3 protein: CASSPNDGNTEAFF
D gene: TRBD2; V gene: TRBV29-1; clone size: NA; J gene: TRBJ2-3; CDR3 DNA: TGCAGCTCAGCGGGAGGGCTGGAAGATACGCAGTATTTT; CDR3 protein: CSSAGGLEDTQYF
D gene: NA; V gene: TRBV20-1; clone size: NA; J gene: TRBJ2-6; CDR3 DNA: TGCAGTGCTAGAGACTTCGGGACAGGGGCCAACGTCCTGACTTTC; CDR3 protein: CSARDFGTGANVLTF
D gene: NA; V gene: TRBV3-1; clone size: NA; J gene: TRBJ2-5; CDR3 DNA: TGTGCCAGCAGCCCCTGGGGGACCCTGAAGACCCAGTACTTC; CDR3 protein: CASSPWGTLKTQYF
D gene: NA; V gene: TRBV13; clone size: NA; J gene: TRBJ1-5; CDR3 DNA: TGTGCCAGCAGCTCAAGCGGGGAGGATCAGCCCCAGCATTTT; CDR3 protein: CASSSSGEDQPQHF